Listed here are 18 T cell receptor beta chains from one sample, sequenced in a study of OX40 agonist ivuxolimab in advanced cancers. Repertoires were generated with immunoSEQ multiplex PCR, while TCRdb's copy carries only in-frame clones and drops some. The table includes about 62,000 clones, almost 95% detected once. The source material was CD4+ or CD8+ T cells sorted from blood, sampled in a trial of the OX40 agonist ivuxolimab. These receptors were taken from an adult with an advanced solid tumor such as melanoma, head and neck, liver or kidney cancer.

V gene TRBV7-8 combines with J gene TRBJ2-3; no reliable D call. The CDR3 loop spans 15 amino acids. Germline V gives CDR1 SGHVS, CDR2 FQNEAQ. The V end lost 6 bases, the J end lost 4 bases, and 17 bases lay between the germline ends. CDR3 DNA sequence: TGTGCCAGCAGGGCTTTAGGTTTGGGCGCAGATACGCAGTATTTT. Its protein product is CASRALGLGADTQYF.

On this clone itself: The sample holds other DNA sequences that translate to the same CDR3. CDR3 sequence (DNA): TGTGCCAGCAGCTTGGGGGCAGGGGGTATGAACACTGAAGCTTTCTTT. This translates into CASSLGAGGMNTEAFF. The rearrangement joins TRBV5-6 to TRBJ1-1; 7 bases match TRBD1. The germline CDR1 and CDR2 sequences are SGHDT and YYEEEE. The J segment lost 0 bases and the V segment lost 0 bases, leaving 5 bases of the junction unmatched. The CDR3 length is 16 residues.

CDR3 nucleotide sequence: TGTGCCACCAGCAGAGAGCCGTCAGGGTTAGACACTGAAGCTTTCTTT. As protein: CATSREPSGLDTEAFF. The genes are TRBV15 and TRBJ1-1; D perhaps matches TRBD1 (5 bases). V gave up 0 bases and J gave up 3 bases, with 14 bases separating them. The germline gives CDR1 LNHNV, CDR2 YYDKDF (reference sequence). The CDR3 is 16 amino acids. The full variable domain, completed using reference TRBV15 and TRBJ1-1, is DAMVIQNPRYQVTQFGKPVTLSCSQTLNHNVMYWYQQKSSQAPKLLFHYYDKDFNNEADTPDNFQSRRPNTSFCFLDIRSPGLGDTAMYLCATSREPSGLDTEAFFGQGTRLTVV.

This rearrangement joins TRBV7-2 to TRBJ2-2, with D perhaps TRBD1 or TRBD2 (6 bases each). The CDR3 length is 14 residues. Germline values: CDR1 SGHTA, CDR2 FQGNSA. V gave up 1 base and J gave up 4 bases, with 7 bases separating them. CDR3 bases: TGTGCCAGCAGCTTAGAGGGGGGCACCGGGGAGCTGTTTTTT. Translating gives CASSLEGGTGELFF.

The chain combines TRBV19 with TRBJ1-1; TRBD1 is a possible D gene (5 bases). The CDR3 runs 12 residues. CDR1 is LNHDA and CDR2 is SQIVND in the germline V gene (reference sequence). V lost 6 bases and J lost 5, with 10 bases in between. CDR3 bases: TGTGCCAGTAGAGACAGCGGTACTGAAGCTTTCTTT. Translated: CASRDSGTEAFF. Full variable domain (missing parts from reference TRBV19 and TRBJ1-1): DGGITQSPKYLFRKEGQNVTLSCEQNLNHDAMYWYRQDPGQGLRLIYYSQIVNDFQKGDIAEGYSVSREKKESFPLTVTSAQKNPTAFYLCASRDSGTEAFFGQGTRLTVV.

The CDR3 DNA reads as TGTGCCAGAAGCCGTACTAGTAGTGGCTACAATGAGCAGTTCTTC. Protein: CARSRTSSGYNEQFF. The chain uses TRBV5-3 and TRBJ2-1; perhaps TRBD2 as D (5 bases). TRBV5-3 falls under the ORF class, with uncertain function. The V end lost 4 bases, the J end lost 3 bases, and 14 bases lay between the germline ends. The CDR3 is 15 amino acids.

This sequence joins TRBV6-4 and TRBJ2-1, with D perhaps matching TRBD1 (6 bases). CDR1 and CDR2 from the germline V gene are MRHNA and SNTAGT. Trimming took off 0 bases at V and 6 bases at J, with 9 bases between the two ends. The CDR3 has 14 amino acids. The CDR3 DNA sequence: TGTGCCAGCAGTGACTCGTCAGGGGTCAATGAGCAGTTCTTC. Translating gives CASSDSSGVNEQFF.

This chain connects TRBV5-4 to TRBJ2-3; D gene uncertain. Trimming removed 5 bases from V and 0 bases from J, with 13 bases in between. Germline CDR1 SGHNT, CDR2 YYREEE (reference sequence). This CDR3 region has 15 residues. CDR3 protein: CASSPGAHSTDTQYF. CDR3 bases: TGTGCCAGCAGTCCCGGAGCGCACAGCACAGATACGCAGTATTTT. Filled out from reference TRBV5-4 and TRBJ2-3, the complete variable domain reads ETGVTQSPTHLIKTRGQQVTLRCSSQSGHNTVSWYQQALGQGPQFIFQYYREEENGRGNFPPRFSGLQFPNYSSELNVNALELDDSALYLCASSPGAHSTDTQYFGPGTRLTVL.

The chain employs TRBV29-1 and TRBJ1-2, with D perhaps TRBD1 (6 bases). This CDR3 is 13 amino acids long. V was pared by 6 bases and J by 1 base, with 12 bases between. From germline, CDR1 is SQVTM and CDR2 ANQGSEA. CDR3 nucleotide sequence: TGCAGCGTACGGGGAGGGGGTAACTATGGCTACACCTTC. Translating it yields CSVRGGGNYGYTF. The whole variable domain, remainder taken from reference TRBV29-1 and TRBJ1-2, is SAVISQKPSRDICQRGTSLTIQCQVDSQVTMMFWYRQQPGQSLTLIATANQGSEATYESGFVIDKFPISRPNLTFSTLTVSNMSPEDSSIYLCSVRGGGNYGYTFGSGTRLTVV.

V gene TRBV19 combines with J gene TRBJ1-1; no clear D gene. This CDR3 spans 15 amino acids. Trimming cost V 5 bases and J 1 base, with 14 bases left between them. Germline V lookup: CDR1 LNHDA, CDR2 SQIVND (reference sequence). CDR3 region: CASSPPIRANTEAFF. CDR3 coding DNA: TGTGCCAGTAGTCCTCCCATCCGGGCGAACACTGAAGCTTTCTTT.

The chain carries TRBV5-5 and TRBJ2-5, with 12 bases fitting TRBD2. Germline CDR1 and CDR2: SGHKS and YYEKEE (reference sequence). Germline trimming cut 1 base from V and 1 base from J; bases unmatched to any gene: 11. This CDR3 spans 19 amino acids. The CDR3 region has the DNA TGTGCCAGCAGCTTGAAAACCCCTCTAGCGGGAGGGCCCCAAGAGACCCAGTACTTC. Translation gives CASSLKTPLAGGPQETQYF.

The rearrangement uses TRBV4-1 and TRBJ1-4, with 8 positions matching TRBD1. Germline lookup yields CDR1 MGHRA and CDR2 YSYEKL. The CDR3 has 14 amino acids. With 4 bases clipped from V and 7 bases from J, the junction kept 5 bases outside the gene matches. CDR3 residues: CASSLQGAGEKLFF. The CDR3 DNA reads as TGCGCCAGCAGCCTCCAGGGGGCCGGTGAAAAACTGTTTTTT.

This clone was detected only once. The V gene is TRBV27, the J gene TRBJ2-1; a weak D match, TRBD1 (5 bases). This CDR3 has 15 residues. Trimming left V 4 bases short and J 6 bases short, with 16 bases between. CDR1 and CDR2 from the germline V gene are MNHEY and SMNVEV (reference sequence). CDR3 sequence reads: CASSSSGFWANEQFF. As DNA, the CDR3 is TGTGCCAGCAGTTCTTCAGGGTTTTGGGCCAATGAGCAGTTCTTC.

This chain connects TRBV7-2 to TRBJ2-3, with a tentative D call TRBD2 (6 bases). This CDR3 contains 16 residues. V was trimmed by 1 base and J by 5 bases, leaving 16 bases between them. Germline V gene data show CDR1 as SGHTA and CDR2 as FQGNSA. CDR3 sequence reads: CASSLVGEAPLDTQYF. CDR3 sequence (DNA): TGTGCCAGCAGCTTAGTGGGGGAGGCCCCGTTAGATACGCAGTATTTT. Full variable domain (rest looked up from reference TRBV7-2 and TRBJ2-3): GAGVSQSPSNKVTEKGKDVELRCDPISGHTALYWYRQSLGQGLEFLIYFQGNSAPDKSGLPSDRFSAERTGGSVSTLTIQRTQQEDSAVYLCASSLVGEAPLDTQYFGPGTRLTVL.

This chain joins TRBV11-2 and TRBJ1-2; a weak D match, TRBD1 (6 bases). From germline, CDR1 is SGHAT and CDR2 FQNNGV. The CDR3 spans 18 residues. The ends were cut back, 2 bases at V and 5 bases at J, with 24 bases in the middle. The CDR3 nucleotides read TGTGCCAGCAGCTTAAACTTCGTGCCACCGGGGGCTGAGTATGGCTACACCTTC. Amino acids: CASSLNFVPPGAEYGYTF.

The chain employs TRBV9 and TRBJ2-1; D gene ambiguous. Germline CDR1 is SGDLS and CDR2 is YYNGEE. V was pared by 4 bases and J by 4 bases, with 6 bases between. The CDR3 is 12 residues long. CDR3 DNA: TGTGCCAGCAGCCATATATACAATGAGCAGTTCTTC. This encodes CASSHIYNEQFF.

In DNA, the CDR3 is TGTGCCAGCAGCCCACCTGGGGGGGCTGACGAGCAGTACTTC. Translation: CASSPPGGADEQYF. The V gene is TRBV7-9, the J gene TRBJ2-7; D possibly corresponds to TRBD2 (7 bases). The CDR3 loop spans 14 amino acids. CDR1 and CDR2 from the germline V gene are SEHNR and FQNEAQ (reference sequence). The V gene lost 5 bases and the J gene lost 5 bases, with 16 bases spanning the gap.

For the CDR3, the DNA is TGTGCCAGCAGTTTACAGGGACTAGCCCTCACAGATACGCAGTATTTT. It is translated as CASSLQGLALTDTQYF. This chain joins TRBV27 and TRBJ2-3; 9 bases map to TRBD2. This CDR3 has 16 amino acids. Germline CDR1 MNHEY, CDR2 SMNVEV (reference sequence). V was clipped by 2 bases and J by 2 bases; unmatched bases: 5.